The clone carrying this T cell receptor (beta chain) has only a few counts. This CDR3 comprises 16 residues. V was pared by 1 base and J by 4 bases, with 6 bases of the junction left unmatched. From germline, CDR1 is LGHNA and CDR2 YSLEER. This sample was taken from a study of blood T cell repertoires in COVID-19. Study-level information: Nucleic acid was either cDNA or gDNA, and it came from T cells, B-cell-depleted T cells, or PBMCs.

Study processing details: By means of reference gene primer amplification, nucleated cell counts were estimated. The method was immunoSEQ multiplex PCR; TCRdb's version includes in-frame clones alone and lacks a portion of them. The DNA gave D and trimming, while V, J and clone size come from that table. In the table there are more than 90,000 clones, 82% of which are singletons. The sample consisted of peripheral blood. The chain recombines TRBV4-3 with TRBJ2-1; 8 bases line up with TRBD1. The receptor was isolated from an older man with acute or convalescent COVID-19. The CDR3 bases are TGCGCCAGCAGCCAAGGGACAGGGATGCAATACAATGAGCAGTTCTTC. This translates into CASSQGTGMQYNEQFF.